These 19 T cell receptor beta chains share one sample of origin, sequenced in a study of sequential checkpoint blockade in melanoma. Assay used: immunoSEQ multiplex PCR; TCRdb lists only in-frame clones, some missing. Here the sample spans tens of thousands of clones, roughly 80% being singletons. Treatment here: randomized to nivolumab then ipilimumab (arm A) or the reverse (arm B). Source: CD8+ T cells sorted from blood (inferred from file names), taken from a patient given nivolumab and ipilimumab in sequence. The receptors were gathered from a human donor with melanoma.

The genes are TRBV11-2 and TRBJ2-5, with TRBD1 as a possible D gene (6 bases). Trimming shortened V by 5 bases and J by 2 bases, and 9 bases separated the two germline ends. Germline V gene sequence: CDR1 SGHAT, CDR2 FQNNGV. This CDR3 is 13 amino acids long. As DNA, the CDR3 is TGTGCCAGCAGCCAGGACAGACAAGAGACCCAGTACTTC. Its protein product is CASSQDRQETQYF.

The rearrangement joins TRBV5-1 to TRBJ2-7, with D perhaps matching TRBD1 (6 bases). Germline V gene lookup returns CDR1 SGHRS and CDR2 YFSETQ. The ends were cut back, 1 base at V and 0 bases at J, with 8 bases in the middle. There are 14 residues in the CDR3. CDR3 sequence: CASSLLTGSYEQYF. In DNA, the CDR3 is TGCGCCAGCAGCTTGCTGACAGGCTCCTACGAGCAGTACTTC.

The chain combines TRBV6-6 with TRBJ1-5; no definite D call. V lost 8 bases and J lost 7, with 12 bases in between. Germline CDR1 and CDR2: MNHNY and SVGAGI (reference sequence). CDR3 size: 12 residues. CDR3 sequence: CASSEVRQPQHF. The CDR3 region has the DNA TGTGCCAGCTCAGAGGTTAGGCAGCCCCAGCATTTT.

The genes are TRBV21-1 and TRBJ2-7; TRBD1, as called in the table, went unchecked against the DNA. TRBV21-1 constitutes a pseudogene. CDR3 length equals 11 residues. In nucleotides, the CDR3 is TGTGCCAGCAGCTCACAGGGCATGCAGTACTTC. It codes for CASSSQGMQYF.

CDR3 region: CASSSAPDKRSDTQYF. CDR3 DNA sequence: TGTGCCAGCAGCTCCGCCCCGGACAAAAGATCAGATACGCAGTATTTT. The V gene is TRBV7-9, the J gene TRBJ2-3, with TRBD1 as a possible D gene (5 bases). Trimming took 4 bases from V and 4 from J, leaving 18 bases between them. The V gene's germline CDR1 is SEHNR and CDR2 FQNEAQ (reference sequence). CDR3 length: 16 amino acids. Using reference TRBV7-9 and TRBJ2-3 for the parts outside the CDR3, the full variable domain is DTGVSQNPRHKITKRGQNVTFRCDPISEHNRLYWYRQTLGQGPEFLTYFQNEAQLEKSRLLSDRFSAERPKGSFSTLEIQRTEQGDSAMYLCASSSAPDKRSDTQYFGPGTRLTVL.

The chain joins TRBV30 to TRBJ2-1; the D gene is possibly TRBD2 (6 bases). Trimming took 0 bases from V and 8 from J, leaving 14 bases between them. The CDR3 totals 14 residues. Germline loops: CDR1 GTSNPN, CDR2 SVGIG (reference sequence). In DNA form, the CDR3 reads TGTGCCTGGAGTGTATTGTCATGGGGGGATGAGCAGTTCTTC. It yields the protein CAWSVLSWGDEQFF.

V and J are TRBV28 and TRBJ2-5; D might be TRBD1 (6 bases). The J call may be wrong; the DNA end is better matched by TRBJ2-7. Germline V gene sequence: CDR1 MDHEN, CDR2 SYDVKM. The CDR3 spans 14 residues. The CDR3 loop reads CASSSVWTDYEQYF. The CDR3 nucleotides are TGTGCCAGCAGTTCAGTTTGGACAGACTACGAGCAGTACTTC.

The chain recombines TRBV28 with TRBJ2-7; 7 nucleotides match TRBD1. This CDR3 region has 14 residues. In germline, CDR1 is MDHEN, CDR2 SYDVKM. Germline trimming cut 4 bases from V and 3 bases from J; bases unmatched to any gene: 6. CDR3: CASSSPGQSYEQYF. The CDR3 DNA follows: TGTGCCAGCAGTTCGCCGGGACAGAGCTACGAGCAGTACTTC.

This clone is medium-sized (0.01 to 0.1%) in the sample. This sequence joins TRBV7-6 and TRBJ2-7; possibly TRBD2 for D (7 bases). The germline V gene has CDR1 SGHVS and CDR2 FNYEAQ. Trimming left V 5 bases short and J 3 bases short, with 11 bases between. This CDR3 is 13 amino acids long. Here the CDR3 DNA reads TGTGCCAGCAGCGGGGGGGGCGGCTACGAGCAGTACTTC. Its protein is CASSGGGGYEQYF. Full variable domain (missing parts from reference TRBV7-6 and TRBJ2-7): GAGVSQSPRYKVTKRGQDVALRCDPISGHVSLYWYRQALGQGPEFLTYFNYEAQQDKSGLPNDRFSAERPEGSISTLTIQRTEQRDSAMYRCASSGGGGYEQYFGPGTRLTVT.

V and J are TRBV28 and TRBJ2-7, with D possibly matching TRBD1 (5 bases). V was pared by 3 bases and J by 3 bases, with 15 bases between. Germline V lookup: CDR1 MDHEN, CDR2 SYDVKM. The CDR3 extends over 15 amino acids. Here the CDR3 DNA reads TGTGCCAGCAGTTTGGGGCAGACCCTTGACTACGAGCAGTACTTC. Translating gives CASSLGQTLDYEQYF.

The chain uses TRBV2 and TRBJ2-7; 12 bases align to TRBD1. CDR3 length equals 16 residues. The germline CDR1 and CDR2 sequences are SNHLY and FYNNEI. J gave up 5 bases and V 3 bases, and 8 bases lay outside the gene matches. The CDR3 sequence is CASSDEPGQGAHEQYF. CDR3 DNA sequence: TGTGCCAGCAGTGACGAACCGGGACAGGGGGCCCACGAGCAGTACTTC.

The table lists this clone with a few counts. V is TRBV27 and J is TRBJ2-7; 7 nucleotides line up with TRBD2. CDR3 length: 16 amino acids. Germline CDR1 reads MNHEY; CDR2 reads SMNVEV (reference sequence). The ends lost 0 bases at V and 4 bases at J; junction bases unmatched: 9. CDR3 DNA sequence: TGTGCCAGCAGTTTATCGAGCGGACTGGGAGGGTACGAGCAGTACTTC. Protein: CASSLSSGLGGYEQYF.

The chain uses TRBV11-2 and TRBJ2-5; D is unclear. Germline lookup yields CDR1 SGHAT and CDR2 FQNNGV. Trimming cost V 3 bases and J 5 bases, with 4 bases left between them. The CDR3 sequence is 11 residues long. CDR3 DNA sequence: TGTGCCAGCAGCTTCCGGGAGACCCAGTACTTC. Translating it yields CASSFRETQYF.

The gene calls are TRBV2 and TRBJ1-5, with D maybe TRBD1 (5 bases). V was cut by 1 base and J by 2 bases, with 18 bases left in between. The CDR3 sequence is 18 residues long. Germline V gives CDR1 SNHLY, CDR2 FYNNEI. CDR3 in amino acids: CASSEGALGAGGNQPQHF. DNA for the CDR3: TGTGCCAGCAGTGAAGGGGCCCTGGGCGCGGGGGGCAATCAGCCCCAGCATTTT.

To note about this clone: The same CDR3 arises from other DNA sequences in this sample as well. This sequence joins TRBV6-4 and TRBJ1-1, with D maybe TRBD1 (6 bases). The CDR3 loop spans 15 amino acids. In germline, CDR1 is MRHNA, CDR2 SNTAGT. Deletions cut 1 base from V and 2 bases from J, with 11 bases between. In nucleotides, the CDR3 is TGTGCCAGCAGTGACTGGGGGGGGCCCAACACTGAAGCTTTCTTT. This codes for CASSDWGGPNTEAFF.

In its sample, this clone was seen a few times. CDR3 nucleotides: TGTGCCAGCAGCTTACGGGACAGCTCCTACAATGAGCAGTTCTTC. Residues: CASSLRDSSYNEQFF. The V call is TRBV6-5, the J call TRBJ2-1, with 7 bases identical to TRBD1. The germline V gene has CDR1 MNHEY and CDR2 SVGAGI. This CDR3 comprises 15 residues. V gave up 6 bases and J gave up 0 bases; unmatched junction bases: 5.

The chain combines TRBV28 with TRBJ2-1; TRBD1 matches at 12 bases. With 4 bases clipped from V and 6 bases from J, the junction kept 1 base outside the gene matches. CDR1 is MDHEN, CDR2 SYDVKM, per germline. This CDR3 is 14 amino acids long. The CDR3: CASSWDRGLNEQFF. CDR3 nucleotide sequence: TGTGCCAGCAGTTGGGACAGGGGGCTCAATGAGCAGTTCTTC.

J is TRBJ2-3 and V is TRBV28; unclear D gene. V gave up 1 base and J gave up 4 bases, with 9 bases separating them. This CDR3 comprises 14 residues. Germline-derived CDR1 and CDR2 are MDHEN and SYDVKM. CDR3 residues: CASSLFRVSDTQYF. CDR3 bases: TGTGCCAGCAGTTTATTCCGGGTTTCAGATACGCAGTATTTT.

The chain carries TRBV28 and TRBJ2-2, with D maybe TRBD2 (6 bases). Germline loops: CDR1 MDHEN, CDR2 SYDVKM. Trimming pared 6 bases from V and 1 base from J, leaving 21 bases between. The CDR3 totals 18 residues. The CDR3 loop is CASSPSRSGLKNTGELFF. CDR3 nucleotides: TGTGCCAGCAGCCCCTCTCGGTCGGGACTTAAGAACACCGGGGAGCTGTTTTTT. Full variable domain (outside the CDR3, taken from reference TRBV28 and TRBJ2-2): DVKVTQSSRYLVKRTGEKVFLECVQDMDHENMFWYRQDPGLGLRLIYFSYDVKMKEKGDIPEGYSVSREKKERFSLILESASTNQTSMYLCASSPSRSGLKNTGELFFGEGSRLTVL.